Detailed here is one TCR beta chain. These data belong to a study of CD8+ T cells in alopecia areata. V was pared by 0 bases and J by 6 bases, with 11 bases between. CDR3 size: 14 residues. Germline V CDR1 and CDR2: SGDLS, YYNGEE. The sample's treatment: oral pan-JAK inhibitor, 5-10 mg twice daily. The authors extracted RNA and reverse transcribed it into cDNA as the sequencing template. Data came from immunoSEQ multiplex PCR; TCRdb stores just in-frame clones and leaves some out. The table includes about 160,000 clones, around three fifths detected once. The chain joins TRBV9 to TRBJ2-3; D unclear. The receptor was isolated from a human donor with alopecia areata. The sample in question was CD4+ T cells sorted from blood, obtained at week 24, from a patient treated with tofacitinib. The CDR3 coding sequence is TGTGCCAGCAGCGTAGACTCCTCTCTGGATACGCAGTATTTT. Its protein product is CASSVDSSLDTQYF.